Each of the 15 T cell receptor beta chains below was sequenced from the same sample in a study of blood T cell repertoires in COVID-19. Here immunoSEQ multiplex PCR was the method, and the copy in TCRdb shows in-frame clones only, minus some. The sample records about 210,000 clones, under 90% being singletons. Specimen: peripheral blood. The receptors stem from a woman aged 40 to 50 with active or convalescent COVID-19.

The J gene is TRBJ2-1, the V gene TRBV27; D is unresolved. There are 16 residues in the CDR3. Trimming left V 1 base short and J 0 bases short, with 10 bases between. Germline loops: CDR1 MNHEY, CDR2 SMNVEV (reference sequence). The CDR3 nucleotides are TGTGCCAGCAGTTTATACCCAGCGAGCTCCTACAATGAGCAGTTCTTC. As protein: CASSLYPASSYNEQFF.

This clone was picked up one time. The CDR3 spells CASSLRGAGDNEQFF. DNA for the CDR3: TGTGCCAGCAGTTTGCGGGGGGCTGGGGACAATGAGCAGTTCTTC. This chain links TRBV6-5 with TRBJ2-1; 8 bases align to TRBD2. CDR3 length equals 15 residues. Trimming took 4 bases from V and 5 from J; bases not matched to a gene: 7. Germline CDR1 reads MNHEY; CDR2 reads SVGAGI.

This chain connects TRBV13 to TRBJ1-1; D remains unclear. The V end was cut by 3 bases, the J end by 4 bases, with 21 bases between. The CDR3 consists of 17 residues. Germline assignment: CDR1 PRHDT and CDR2 FYEKMQ (reference sequence). The CDR3 bases are TGTGCCAGCAGCTTTGTCCCAAAGTGGACTCGGGGCACTGAAGCTTTCTTT. Protein product: CASSFVPKWTRGTEAFF.

J is TRBJ2-2 and V is TRBV5-1, with TRBD2 as a possible D gene (5 bases). CDR3 length: 16 residues. The germline gives CDR1 SGHRS, CDR2 YFSETQ. V lost 6 bases and J 4 bases, leaving 19 bases between the germline ends. CDR3 nucleotides: TGCGCCAGCATGAGCGGACCGGGGAGCGGCACCGGGGAGCTGTTTTTT. Protein: CASMSGPGSGTGELFF.

The gene calls are TRBV10-3 and TRBJ2-5; 9 bases line up with TRBD2. The CDR3 extends over 16 amino acids. Trimming took 4 bases from V and 5 from J; bases not matched to a gene: 11. Germline loops: CDR1 ENHRY, CDR2 SYGVKD. The DNA for the CDR3 is TGTGCCATCAGTGCTACCGCGGGGGGGCAGGGGGAGACCCAGTACTTC. Translation gives CAISATAGGQGETQYF.

This chain connects TRBV7-2 to TRBJ1-1; maybe TRBD1 (5 bases). Germline assignment: CDR1 SGHTA and CDR2 FQGNSA. V lost 0 bases, J lost 4 bases, and 12 bases lay in between. The CDR3 loop spans 15 amino acids. This CDR3 is CASSLATGVGTEAFF. DNA of the CDR3: TGTGCCAGCAGCTTAGCGACGGGGGTCGGCACTGAAGCTTTCTTT.

The sample holds a few counts of this clone. The CDR3 coding sequence is TGCGCCAGCAGTGGGGACAGTTACAATGAGCAGTTCTTC. Translation gives CASSGDSYNEQFF. The chain links TRBV10-1 to TRBJ2-1, with 7 bases matching TRBD1. V was pared by 4 bases and J by 4 bases, with 1 base of the junction left unmatched. Per the germline V gene, CDR1 is WNHNN and CDR2 is SYGVQD (reference sequence). The CDR3 consists of 13 residues.

The V call is TRBV5-1, the J call TRBJ1-4; D is unresolved. This CDR3 is 13 amino acids long. Germline CDR1 and CDR2: SGHRS and YFSETQ. Trimming left V 1 base short and J 6 bases short, with 7 bases between. CDR3 sequence: CASSLNSDEKLFF. The CDR3 DNA reads as TGCGCCAGCAGCTTGAACAGTGATGAAAAACTGTTTTTT. Full variable domain (remainder filled in from reference TRBV5-1 and TRBJ1-4): KAGVTQTPRYLIKTRGQQVTLSCSPISGHRSVSWYQQTPGQGLQFLFEYFSETQRNKGNFPGRFSGRQFSNSRSEMNVSTLELGDSALYLCASSLNSDEKLFFGSGTQLSVL.

The V and J genes are TRBV6-1 and TRBJ2-7; TRBD1 agrees at 12 bases. The CDR3 sequence is 16 residues long. CDR1 MNHNS and CDR2 SASEGT come from the germline V gene. V shed 2 bases and J 4 bases; nucleotides not matched to a gene: 6. The CDR3 nucleotides read TGTGCCAGCAGTGAATTGGGACAGGGGGCTTTTTACGAGCAGTACTTC. It codes for CASSELGQGAFYEQYF.

This clone came up a few times. This chain joins TRBV11-3 and TRBJ2-3; TRBD2 aligns across 7 bases. After removal of 7 bases from V and 0 bases from J, the junction contained 7 bases not matched to a gene. This CDR3 has 15 amino acids. CDR1 SGHNT and CDR2 YENEEA come from the germline V gene. CDR3 nucleotides: TGTGCCAGCAACCCGGGGAGGGAGAGCACAGATACGCAGTATTTT. The encoded protein is CASNPGRESTDTQYF.

The V call is TRBV30, the J call TRBJ1-1, with a tentative D call TRBD1 (5 bases). The germline gives CDR1 GTSNPN, CDR2 SVGIG (reference sequence). V was trimmed by 0 bases and J by 2 bases, leaving 10 bases between them. This CDR3 has 14 residues. CDR3 region: CAWSVGRVNTEAFF. CDR3 DNA: TGTGCCTGGAGTGTAGGCAGGGTCAACACTGAAGCTTTCTTT.

This clone showed up just once. Here the CDR3 DNA reads TGCGCCAGCAGCTTGGAAGGGGGGACAGGACGTGAAGCTTTCTTT. Protein product: CASSLEGGTGREAFF. The chain uses TRBV5-1 and TRBJ1-1; 8 bases are shared with TRBD1. The V segment lost 0 bases and the J segment 7 bases; nucleotides outside the gene matches: 8. Germline CDR1 reads SGHRS; CDR2 reads YFSETQ. The CDR3 consists of 15 residues.

This clone was recorded once. Other DNA sequences from this sample encode an identical CDR3 as well. The rearrangement joins TRBV11-3 to TRBJ2-5, with 14 bases matching TRBD2. With V trimmed by 5 bases and J by 5 bases, 4 bases remained unmatched. This CDR3 spans 15 amino acids. Germline CDR1 is SGHNT and CDR2 is YENEEA. DNA of the CDR3: TGTGCCAGCAGCCCGCGACTAGCGGGAGGGGAGACCCAGTACTTC. It translates to CASSPRLAGGETQYF.

This chain uses TRBV5-4 with TRBJ2-7, with a weak D call TRBD2 (5 bases). Germline loops: CDR1 SGHNT, CDR2 YYREEE (reference sequence). Trimming pared 4 bases from V and 0 bases from J, leaving 17 bases between. The CDR3 spans 16 residues. CDR3 DNA: TGTGCCAGCAGCCCCTCTACTTATACTAGCTCCTACGAGCAGTACTTC. This encodes CASSPSTYTSSYEQYF.

The J gene is TRBJ1-2, the V gene TRBV7-2; a possible D gene is TRBD1 (5 bases). CDR3 length equals 15 residues. With 1 base removed from V and 4 bases from J, the gap between germline ends came to 13 bases. Germline V gene sequence: CDR1 SGHTA, CDR2 FQGNSA. This CDR3 is CASSLGAGLFYGYTF. CDR3 bases: TGTGCCAGCAGCTTAGGGGCAGGGCTCTTCTATGGCTACACCTTC.